The 20 T cell receptor beta chains below come from one sample, sequenced in a study of CD8 T cells in ankylosing spondylitis. A single record per CDR3 protein comes from TCRdb applying MiXCR to the 5' RACE reads. The sample carries roughly 68,000 distinct CDR3 sequences, 6.2% recorded once. What was sequenced was synovial fluid, either unsorted or a sorted T cell fraction (not recorded which). The receptors derive from a male donor with ankylosing spondylitis.

The gene calls are TRBV5-1 and TRBJ1-1, with D maybe TRBD1 (5 bases). Germline lookup yields CDR1 SGHRS and CDR2 YFSETQ. The CDR3 covers 13 residues. The ends were cut back, 4 bases at V and 4 bases at J, with 11 bases in the middle. This chain's CDR3 is CASSARGVTEAFF. CDR3 bases: TGCGCCAGCAGCGCCCGAGGGGTCACTGAAGCTTTCTTT.

This clonotype appeared many times. This chain joins TRBV29-1 and TRBJ2-1; tentative D call: TRBD2 (5 bases). In germline, CDR1 is SQVTM, CDR2 ANQGSEA. CDR3 length: 12 amino acids. Trimming stripped 5 bases from V and 8 bases from J, with 13 bases between. In DNA, the CDR3 is TGCAGCGTTTTCTTCACGCGGGATGAGCAGTTCTTC. This encodes CSVFFTRDEQFF.

The CDR3 protein is CASSYSLAGTYEQYF. The CDR3, as DNA: TGTGCCAGCAGTTACTCACTAGCGGGAACTTACGAGCAGTACTTC. The gene calls are TRBV6-2 or TRBV6-3 and TRBJ2-7; 10 bases line up with TRBD2. CDR3 length equals 15 residues. V dropped 0 bases and J dropped 4; count of bases not matched to a gene: 3. Per the germline V gene, CDR1 is MNHEY and CDR2 is SVGEGT.

The chain links TRBV5-1 to TRBJ1-6, with D perhaps TRBD1 (5 bases). The V end was cut by 4 bases, the J end by 7 bases, with 15 bases between. Germline lookup yields CDR1 SGHRS and CDR2 YFSETQ. CDR3 length: 15 amino acids. CDR3 amino acids: CASSVRQSGNSPLHF. The CDR3 DNA reads as TGCGCCAGCAGCGTAAGACAGAGTGGAAATTCACCCCTCCACTTT.

Judged by abundance, this clonotype is medium-sized. The chain carries TRBV6-2 or TRBV6-3 and TRBJ2-5; 7 nucleotides align to TRBD1. The V gene end was trimmed by 5 bases and the J gene end by 2 bases; junction bases not matched to a gene: 8. The CDR3 runs to 15 residues. CDR1 and CDR2 from the germline V gene are MNHEY and SVGEGT. The CDR3 is CASSPQGKGQETQYF. In DNA, the CDR3 is TGTGCCAGCAGTCCACAGGGGAAAGGGCAAGAGACCCAGTACTTC.

The gene calls are TRBV6-2 or TRBV6-3 and TRBJ2-3; D gene uncertain. Trimming pared 7 bases from V and 2 bases from J, leaving 19 bases between. In germline, CDR1 is MNHEY, CDR2 SVGEGT. The CDR3 loop spans 16 amino acids. This CDR3 is CASTSRPSRLTDTQYF. Written as DNA, the CDR3 is TGTGCCAGCACTTCTCGCCCCTCTCGCCTCACAGATACGCAGTATTTT.

The genes are TRBV3-1 and TRBJ1-5; D is ambiguous. CDR3 length equals 15 residues. Germline CDR1 and CDR2: LGHDT and YNNKEL (reference sequence). V was shortened by 0 bases and J by 1 base, with 7 bases between the two germline ends. In nucleotides, the CDR3 is TGTGCCAGCAGCCAAGATAACTTGAGCAATCAGCCCCAGCATTTT. As protein: CASSQDNLSNQPQHF.

This chain connects TRBV20-1 to TRBJ2-7, with D unclear. Germline CDR1 and CDR2: DFQATT and SNEGSKA (reference sequence). V gave up 6 bases and J gave up 4 bases, with 22 bases separating them. This CDR3 has 15 residues. CDR3 sequence reads: CSAEVGLSGVYEQYF. In DNA, the CDR3 is TGCAGTGCCGAGGTTGGGCTCTCTGGGGTGTACGAGCAGTACTTC.

This clonotype has only a few counts. This chain joins TRBV7-9 and TRBJ1-2, with 8 bases lining up with TRBD1. Germline lookup yields CDR1 SEHNR and CDR2 FQNEAQ (reference sequence). Losses at the gene ends were 1 base for V and 3 bases for J; bases not matched to a gene: 4. The CDR3 has 15 residues. DNA for the CDR3: TGTGCCAGCAGCTTAGGACAGGGGACGTACTATGGCTACACCTTC. Protein product: CASSLGQGTYYGYTF. Using reference TRBV7-9 and TRBJ1-2 for the parts outside the CDR3, the full variable domain is DTGVSQNPRHKITKRGQNVTFRCDPISEHNRLYWYRQTLGQGPEFLTYFQNEAQLEKSRLLSDRFSAERPKGSFSTLEIQRTEQGDSAMYLCASSLGQGTYYGYTFGSGTRLTVV.

The chain has TRBV14 and TRBJ2-5; tentative D call: TRBD2 (5 bases). V lost 0 bases and J 5 bases, leaving 10 bases between the germline ends. Germline V lookup: CDR1 SGHDN, CDR2 FVKESK. CDR3 length equals 14 residues. CDR3 residues: CASSQEMRVETQYF. CDR3 DNA: TGTGCCAGCAGCCAAGAGATGAGGGTTGAGACCCAGTACTTC.

In this sample, this clonotype turned up many times. The V gene is TRBV6-1, the J gene TRBJ2-3; unclear D gene. CDR3 length: 10 residues. Trimming removed 8 bases from V and 8 bases from J, with 8 bases in between. From germline, CDR1 is MNHNS and CDR2 SASEGT. Written as DNA, the CDR3 is TGTGCCAGCCATTACGCTACGCAGTATTTT. Translation: CASHYATQYF.

This clonotype was found many times. The chain combines TRBV5-1 with TRBJ2-7, with 9 bases identical to TRBD1. CDR1 is SGHRS and CDR2 is YFSETQ in the germline V gene. The CDR3 contains 16 residues. V lost 0 bases to trimming and J lost 1 base; unmatched junction nucleotides: 5. CDR3 region: CASSLDGTGWSYEQYF. Written as DNA, the CDR3 is TGCGCCAGCAGCTTGGACGGGACAGGGTGGTCCTACGAGCAGTACTTC.

The chain combines TRBV15 with TRBJ2-7; 7 positions agree with TRBD1. Germline V lookup: CDR1 LNHNV, CDR2 YYDKDF (reference sequence). V was clipped by 1 base and J by 5 bases; unmatched bases: 5. This CDR3 comprises 14 residues. The CDR3 DNA reads TGTGCCACCAGCAGAGGACAGGGTTCCAACGAGCAGTACTTC. Translated, it gives CATSRGQGSNEQYF.

By sample fraction, this clonotype is medium-sized (0.01 to 0.1%). V gene TRBV20-1 combines with J gene TRBJ1-1, with a tentative D call TRBD1 (5 bases). V was shortened by 3 bases and J by 2 bases, with 7 bases between the two germline ends. Germline CDR1 and CDR2: DFQATT and SNEGSKA (reference sequence). CDR3 length: 12 residues. This chain's CDR3 is CSARRTNTEAFF. In DNA form, the CDR3 reads TGCAGTGCTAGGAGGACAAACACTGAAGCTTTCTTT.

The gene calls are TRBV20-1 and TRBJ1-2, with 10 nucleotides matching TRBD1. Germline trimming cut 2 bases from V and 8 bases from J; bases unmatched to any gene: 11. CDR3 length: 15 amino acids. Per germline, CDR1 DFQATT and CDR2 SNEGSKA (reference sequence). The CDR3 DNA follows: TGCAGTGCTAGAAGGGATCGACAGGGGGCCCACGGCTACACCTTC. It specifies CSARRDRQGAHGYTF.

This clonotype was seen ten or more times. V usage is TRBV29-1 and J usage is TRBJ2-2; TRBD1 is a possible D gene (6 bases). The CDR3 covers 14 residues. Germline CDR1 is SQVTM and CDR2 is ANQGSEA. V gave up 8 bases and J gave up 5 bases, with 18 bases separating them. As DNA, the CDR3 is TGCAGCCCGATATTACCAAGGGGGACCGGGGAGCTGTTTTTT. Translating gives CSPILPRGTGELFF.

This clonotype was counted a few times. The chain combines TRBV27 with TRBJ1-5; D is unclear. Trimming stripped 5 bases from V and 5 bases from J, with 13 bases between. The CDR3 runs to 14 residues. Germline loops: CDR1 MNHEY, CDR2 SMNVEV (reference sequence). The DNA of the CDR3 is TGTGCCAGCAGTCCCCGGACGTCCGATCAGCCCCAGCATTTT. Residues: CASSPRTSDQPQHF.

This clonotype was recorded many times. The chain's CDR3 is CASSLGLAGGGTDTQYF. CDR3 sequence (DNA): TGTGCCAGCAGCTTGGGGCTAGCGGGAGGCGGCACAGATACGCAGTATTTT. The V call is TRBV5-8, the J call TRBJ2-3; 11 bases line up with TRBD2. This CDR3 contains 17 residues. V lost 0 bases to trimming and J lost 1 base; unmatched junction nucleotides: 4. Germline loops: CDR1 SGHTS, CDR2 YDEGEE.

This clonotype was counted at least ten times. V and J are TRBV7-9 and TRBJ2-7; no definite D call. The germline gives CDR1 SEHNR, CDR2 FQNEAQ (reference sequence). This CDR3 comprises 15 residues. Between the trimmed V and J ends, which lost 5 bases and 1 base, there was a span of 15 bases. The CDR3 is CASSPPVGSSYEQYF. The DNA of the CDR3 is TGTGCCAGCAGCCCCCCGGTCGGTAGTTCCTACGAGCAGTACTTC.

This clonotype occurred a few times. The chain links TRBV28 to TRBJ1-5; D is unclear. The CDR3 is made up of 13 amino acids. Germline CDR1 is MDHEN and CDR2 is SYDVKM. Trimming removed 7 bases at V and 5 bases at J, with 12 bases between. DNA of the CDR3: TGTGCCAGCACAAAAGTCGGAGATCAGCCCCAGCATTTT. Translated, it gives CASTKVGDQPQHF.